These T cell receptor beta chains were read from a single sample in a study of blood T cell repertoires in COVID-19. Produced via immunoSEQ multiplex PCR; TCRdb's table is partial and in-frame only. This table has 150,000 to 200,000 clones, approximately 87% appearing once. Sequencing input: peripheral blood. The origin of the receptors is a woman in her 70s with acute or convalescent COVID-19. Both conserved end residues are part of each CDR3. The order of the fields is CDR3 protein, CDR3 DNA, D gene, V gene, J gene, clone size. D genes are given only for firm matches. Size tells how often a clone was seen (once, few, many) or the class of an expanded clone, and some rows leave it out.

CDR3 protein: CASSRGRGTEAFF
CDR3 DNA: TGTGCCAGCAGCCGCGGACGGGGGACTGAAGCTTTCTTT
D gene: NA
V gene: TRBV12-3/TRBV12-4
J gene: TRBJ1-1
clone size: NA

CDR3 protein: CASSYSGTGDTQYF
CDR3 DNA: TGCGCCAGCAGCTACAGCGGGACGGGAGATACGCAGTATTTT
D gene: TRBD2
V gene: TRBV5-1
J gene: TRBJ2-3
clone size: NA

CDR3 protein: CASSEQFNQPQHF
CDR3 DNA: TGTGCCAGCAGTGAACAGTTCAATCAGCCCCAGCATTTT
D gene: NA
V gene: TRBV6-1
J gene: TRBJ1-5
clone size: NA

CDR3 protein: CASIKFRDRNYEQYF
CDR3 DNA: TGTGCCAGCATAAAATTCCGGGACAGGAACTACGAGCAGTACTTC
D gene: TRBD1
V gene: TRBV5-6
J gene: TRBJ2-7
clone size: NA

CDR3 protein: CASSLVVGGGYEQYF
CDR3 DNA: TGTGCCAGCAGCTTAGTTGTGGGGGGTGGATACGAGCAGTACTTC
D gene: NA
V gene: TRBV7-8
J gene: TRBJ2-7
clone size: NA

CDR3 protein: CSARDNGYTF
CDR3 DNA: TGCAGTGCTAGAGATAATGGCTACACCTTC
D gene: NA
V gene: TRBV20-1
J gene: TRBJ1-2
clone size: NA

CDR3 protein: CASSLRGHGGLGANVLTF
CDR3 DNA: TGTGCCAGCAGCTTAAGGGGTCACGGGGGGCTCGGGGCCAACGTCCTGACTTTC
D gene: NA
V gene: TRBV7-2
J gene: TRBJ2-6
clone size: NA

CDR3 protein: CASSARSGGLYQETQYF
CDR3 DNA: TGTGCCAGCAGCGCGAGGAGCGGGGGGCTGTACCAAGAGACCCAGTACTTC
D gene: TRBD2
V gene: TRBV9
J gene: TRBJ2-5
clone size: NA

CDR3 protein: CASSIQGSSADIQYF
CDR3 DNA: TGTGCCAGTAGTATCCAGGGGAGTTCAGCAGACATTCAGTACTTC
D gene: NA
V gene: TRBV19
J gene: TRBJ2-4
clone size: NA

CDR3 protein: CASRDTGTGPTEAFF
CDR3 DNA: TGTGCCAGCAGGGATACCGGGACAGGGCCCACTGAAGCTTTCTTT
D gene: TRBD1
V gene: TRBV25-1
J gene: TRBJ1-1
clone size: NA

CDR3 protein: CASSQGQIQPQHF
CDR3 DNA: TGTGCCAGCAGCCAAGGACAAATCCAGCCCCAGCATTTT
D gene: NA
V gene: TRBV3-1/TRBV3-2
J gene: TRBJ1-5
clone size: once

CDR3 protein: CASSAGERSNQPQHF
CDR3 DNA: TGTGCCAGCAGCGCAGGGGAGAGGAGCAATCAGCCCCAGCATTTT
D gene: NA
V gene: TRBV9
J gene: TRBJ1-5
clone size: NA

CDR3 protein: CATSGLNQETQYF
CDR3 DNA: TGTGCCACTAGCGGGCTAAACCAAGAGACCCAGTACTTC
D gene: TRBD2
V gene: TRBV5-8
J gene: TRBJ2-5
clone size: NA

CDR3 protein: CASSFAAGTSFNEQFF
CDR3 DNA: TGTGCCAGCAGCTTCGCGGCCGGGACTAGCTTCAATGAGCAGTTCTTC
D gene: TRBD2
V gene: TRBV7-2
J gene: TRBJ2-1
clone size: NA

CDR3 protein: CASSSTLAGAYNEQFF
CDR3 DNA: TGTGCCAGCAGTTCCACACTAGCGGGAGCGTACAATGAGCAGTTCTTC
D gene: TRBD2
V gene: TRBV6-6
J gene: TRBJ2-1
clone size: NA

CDR3 protein: CATSDLKGTTEETQYF
CDR3 DNA: TGTGCCACCAGTGATTTGAAGGGGACTACCGAAGAGACCCAGTACTTC
D gene: TRBD2
V gene: TRBV24-1
J gene: TRBJ2-5
clone size: NA

CDR3 protein: CASSGTGTNEKLFF
CDR3 DNA: TGTGCCAGCAGCGGGACAGGAACTAATGAAAAACTGTTTTTT
D gene: TRBD1
V gene: TRBV7-9
J gene: TRBJ1-4
clone size: NA

CDR3 protein: CASSHGTGAAGYTF
CDR3 DNA: TGCGCCAGCAGCCACGGGACAGGGGCTGCTGGCTACACCTTC
D gene: TRBD1
V gene: TRBV4-3
J gene: TRBJ1-2
clone size: NA

CDR3 protein: CASSLYGGRKSAFNQPQHF
CDR3 DNA: TGTGCCAGCAGTTTATACGGCGGGCGAAAATCAGCATTCAATCAGCCCCAGCATTTT
D gene: NA
V gene: TRBV28
J gene: TRBJ1-5
clone size: few

CDR3 protein: CASRTGNEKLFF
CDR3 DNA: TGCGCCAGCAGGACAGGGAATGAAAAACTGTTTTTT
D gene: TRBD1
V gene: TRBV5-1
J gene: TRBJ1-4
clone size: NA

CDR3 protein: CASSLISGDYEQYF
CDR3 DNA: TGTGCCAGCAGTTTGATTTCGGGAGATTACGAGCAGTACTTC
D gene: NA
V gene: TRBV28
J gene: TRBJ2-7
clone size: NA

CDR3 protein: CASSSQGNTEAFF
CDR3 DNA: TGCGCCAGCAGCTCACAGGGGAACACTGAAGCTTTCTTT
D gene: NA
V gene: TRBV5-1
J gene: TRBJ1-1
clone size: NA